The 23 T cell receptor beta chains listed next were all sequenced from one sample in a study of early stage breast cancer tumors. Using immunoSEQ multiplex PCR, the repertoire was profiled, and TCRdb retains in-frame clones only, with some absent. The sample lists tens of thousands of clones, 76% seen once, with about a quarter in the top ten. The sequenced material came from blood. The origin of the receptors is a person aged 55-75 years with breast cancer.

The chain employs TRBV6-5 and TRBJ1-1; TRBD1 aligns across 8 bases. This CDR3 spans 13 amino acids. The germline gives CDR1 MNHEY, CDR2 SVGAGI. The V and J ends lost 6 bases and 7 bases, in that order; junction bases with no gene match: 7. CDR3 in amino acids: CASRRTGSDEAFF. The CDR3 DNA follows: TGTGCCAGCAGAAGGACAGGGTCAGATGAAGCTTTCTTT.

The chain recombines TRBV30 with TRBJ2-7; possibly TRBD1 or TRBD2 for D (6 bases each). The CDR3 totals 14 residues. The germline V gene has CDR1 GTSNPN and CDR2 SVGIG (reference sequence). V dropped 2 bases and J dropped 2 bases, with 13 bases sitting between them. CDR3 nucleotide sequence: TGTGCCTGGAGTCGGAGGGGGGCCCCCTACGAGCAGTACTTC. Protein sequence: CAWSRRGAPYEQYF.

This clone came up a few times. CDR3 residues: CASSQFVGAAANTEAFF. The CDR3 nucleotides are TGTGCCAGCAGCCAATTCGTCGGGGCAGCCGCGAACACTGAAGCTTTCTTT. The genes are TRBV11-1 and TRBJ1-1, with D perhaps matching TRBD1 (5 bases). CDR3 length: 17 amino acids. The ends were cut back, 5 bases at V and 1 base at J, with 20 bases in the middle. Germline CDR1 and CDR2: SGHAT and FQDESV (reference sequence).

In nucleotides, the CDR3 is TGTGCCAGCAGGGGAACGGACAGGGGGCCCTACGAGCAGTACTTC. It translates to CASRGTDRGPYEQYF. The rearrangement uses TRBV2 and TRBJ2-7; 11 bases map to TRBD1. From germline, CDR1 is SNHLY and CDR2 FYNNEI. The CDR3 has 15 residues. With 6 bases clipped from V and 2 bases from J, the junction kept 6 bases outside the gene matches.

The gene calls are TRBV4-2 and TRBJ1-3, with no clear D. This CDR3 contains 16 residues. Looked up from germline, CDR1 is LGHNA and CDR2 is YNFKEQ. V lost 1 base to trimming and J lost 0 bases, with 10 bases between them. The CDR3: CASSQVGAASGNTIYF. The CDR3, as DNA: TGTGCCAGCAGCCAAGTTGGAGCAGCCTCTGGAAACACCATATATTTT.

This clone was observed once. This chain links TRBV18 with TRBJ1-2; 8 bases fit TRBD1. Germline-derived CDR1 and CDR2 are KGHSH and LQKENI. The CDR3 is 14 amino acids. Trimming took 2 bases from V and 5 from J; bases not matched to a gene: 4. CDR3 sequence (DNA): TGTGCCAGCTCACCAGGACAGGGCTTATATGGCTACACCTTC. Protein sequence: CASSPGQGLYGYTF.

The chain couples TRBV6-1 to TRBJ1-5, with D perhaps TRBD1 (5 bases). Germline assignment: CDR1 MNHNS and CDR2 SASEGT. Trimming pared 4 bases from V and 4 bases from J, leaving 11 bases between. This CDR3 has 14 residues. In nucleotides, the CDR3 is TGTGCCAGCAGTGTCTCGGGGGGGAATCAGCCCCAGCATTTT. This gives the protein CASSVSGGNQPQHF.

This clone appeared a single time. The chain joins TRBV6-1 to TRBJ1-1, with 8 bases identical to TRBD1. Germline-derived CDR1 and CDR2 are MNHNS and SASEGT. V gave up 8 bases and J gave up 4 bases; unmatched junction bases: 9. The CDR3 loop spans 14 amino acids. In nucleotides, the CDR3 is TGTGCCAGCGGTCGGACAGGGTCGGTCACTGAAGCTTTCTTT. Protein sequence: CASGRTGSVTEAFF.

The chain uses TRBV6-1 and TRBJ1-1; no firm D call. Trimming shortened V by 5 bases and J by 4 bases, and 14 bases separated the two germline ends. Looked up from germline, CDR1 is MNHNS and CDR2 is SASEGT. This CDR3 has 14 residues. The CDR3 is CASSPQEVLTEAFF. DNA of the CDR3: TGTGCCAGCAGTCCCCAGGAGGTCCTCACTGAAGCTTTCTTT.

This clone was counted only a few times. The V gene is TRBV5-1, the J gene TRBJ1-4; D unresolved. Germline CDR1 SGHRS, CDR2 YFSETQ. This CDR3 spans 14 amino acids. V was clipped by 3 bases and J by 0 bases, with 6 bases between them. The CDR3 here is CASSSDATNEKLFF. DNA for the CDR3: TGCGCCAGCAGCTCGGACGCAACTAATGAAAAACTGTTTTTT. Supplemented by reference TRBV5-1 and TRBJ1-4, the full variable domain reads KAGVTQTPRYLIKTRGQQVTLSCSPISGHRSVSWYQQTPGQGLQFLFEYFSETQRNKGNFPGRFSGRQFSNSRSEMNVSTLELGDSALYLCASSSDATNEKLFFGSGTQLSVL.

The chain is built from TRBV5-1 and TRBJ2-3, with 12 bases matching TRBD2. The V gene's germline CDR1 is SGHRS and CDR2 YFSETQ. This CDR3 region has 17 residues. Germline trimming cut 4 bases from V and 2 bases from J; bases unmatched to any gene: 8. CDR3 bases: TGCGCCAGCAGCCCTCGGACTAGCGGGGTGGTCACAGATACGCAGTATTTT. This gives the protein CASSPRTSGVVTDTQYF.

The rearrangement uses TRBV4-2 and TRBJ2-3, with 10 bases identical to TRBD2. The germline V gene encodes CDR1 LGHNA and CDR2 YNFKEQ. The CDR3 is made up of 18 amino acids. After removal of 4 bases from V and 0 bases from J, the junction contained 10 bases not matched to a gene. As DNA, the CDR3 is TGTGCCAGCAGCCTCGGGCTAGCGGGGGCCCCTAGCACAGATACGCAGTATTTT. Translating gives CASSLGLAGAPSTDTQYF.

This clone has a handful of counts. The V and J genes are TRBV11-2 and TRBJ1-2; 7 nucleotides match TRBD1. The germline gives CDR1 SGHAT, CDR2 FQNNGV. The CDR3 contains 14 residues. V trimming: 3 bases; J trimming: 4 bases; junction bases outside the gene matches: 5. DNA for the CDR3: TGTGCCAGCAGCTTGACAGGGCTAGGCTATGGCTACACCTTC. Its translation: CASSLTGLGYGYTF.

The chain carries TRBV15 and TRBJ2-7; possibly TRBD1 for D (6 bases). Germline values: CDR1 LNHNV, CDR2 YYDKDF (reference sequence). With 3 bases removed from V and 1 base from J, the gap between germline ends came to 10 bases. The CDR3 contains 14 residues. The CDR3 is CATSSEGQSYEQYF. The CDR3 DNA reads TGTGCCACCAGCAGCGAAGGACAGTCCTACGAGCAGTACTTC.

V usage is TRBV20-1 and J usage is TRBJ1-1; D is ambiguous. Deletions cut 1 base from V and 1 base from J, with 1 base between. CDR3 length: 11 amino acids. From germline, CDR1 is DFQATT and CDR2 SNEGSKA (reference sequence). This CDR3 is CSARANTEAFF. The CDR3 DNA reads TGCAGTGCTAGAGCGAACACTGAAGCTTTCTTT.

The rearrangement links TRBV10-2 to TRBJ2-1; 8 nucleotides agree with TRBD1. This CDR3 has 15 residues. Per germline, CDR1 WSHSY and CDR2 SAAADI. V lost 3 bases to trimming and J lost 9 bases; unmatched junction nucleotides: 10. DNA for the CDR3: TGCGCCAGCAGTGAACTGGACAGGGCTTTGGGTGAGCAGTTCTTC. Its translation: CASSELDRALGEQFF.

The gene calls are TRBV5-4 and TRBJ2-5; D is possibly TRBD2 (6 bases). Deletions cut 4 bases from V and 4 bases from J, with 17 bases between. The CDR3 has 15 amino acids. Germline V lookup: CDR1 SGHNT, CDR2 YYREEE (reference sequence). CDR3 sequence: CASSTKEEAGETQYF. CDR3 DNA: TGTGCCAGCAGCACCAAGGAGGAAGCGGGAGAGACCCAGTACTTC.

This clone has more than one count but fewer than ten. The chain joins TRBV19 to TRBJ1-1; TRBD1 aligns across 9 bases. V shed 4 bases and J 4 bases; nucleotides not matched to a gene: 4. This CDR3 has 14 amino acids. CDR1 is LNHDA, CDR2 SQIVND, per germline (reference sequence). In nucleotides, the CDR3 is TGTGCCAGTAGTAGGGACAGGGTAACCACTGAAGCTTTCTTT. It specifies CASSRDRVTTEAFF.

This clone is a singleton in its sample. The rearrangement uses TRBV5-1 and TRBJ2-2; D unresolved. CDR3 length: 14 amino acids. Germline V gene sequence: CDR1 SGHRS, CDR2 YFSETQ. V gave up 5 bases and J gave up 1 base, with 9 bases separating them. The CDR3 is CASSDGQNTGELFF. CDR3 sequence (DNA): TGCGCCAGCAGTGACGGGCAGAACACCGGGGAGCTGTTTTTT.

This clone has only a few counts. The chain combines TRBV7-2 with TRBJ2-7; D remains ambiguous. The CDR3 sequence is 15 residues long. The V end was cut by 1 base, the J end by 4 bases, with 14 bases between. Per germline, CDR1 SGHTA and CDR2 FQGNSA. This chain's CDR3 is CASSLEGPNTYEQYF. CDR3 sequence (DNA): TGTGCCAGCAGCTTAGAAGGGCCAAATACTTACGAGCAGTACTTC.

The chain links TRBV10-3 to TRBJ1-1, with D maybe TRBD1 (5 bases). Germline V CDR1 and CDR2: ENHRY, SYGVKD. The ends were cut back, 2 bases at V and 2 bases at J, with 15 bases in the middle. The CDR3 runs 16 residues. CDR3 sequence: CAISENRGGGNTEAFF. The DNA of the CDR3 is TGTGCCATCAGTGAGAACCGTGGCGGGGGAAACACTGAAGCTTTCTTT.

V usage is TRBV19 and J usage is TRBJ2-1; D is uncertain. There are 15 residues in the CDR3. Trimming took off 5 bases at V and 2 bases at J, with 13 bases between the two ends. Germline values: CDR1 LNHDA, CDR2 SQIVND (reference sequence). In DNA form, the CDR3 reads TGTGCCAGTAGTCCCACTTGGGCGGCCTACAATGAGCAGTTCTTC. It encodes CASSPTWAAYNEQFF.

The rearrangement uses TRBV7-3 and TRBJ2-2; 7 nucleotides agree with TRBD1. This CDR3 spans 14 amino acids. The germline CDR1 and CDR2 sequences are SGHTA and FQGTGA. The junction had 8 bases not matched to a gene; V was cut back by 10 bases and J by 3 bases. CDR3 region: CATKRGPDTGELFF. The CDR3 DNA sequence: TGTGCCACGAAAAGGGGGCCGGACACCGGGGAGCTGTTTTTT.